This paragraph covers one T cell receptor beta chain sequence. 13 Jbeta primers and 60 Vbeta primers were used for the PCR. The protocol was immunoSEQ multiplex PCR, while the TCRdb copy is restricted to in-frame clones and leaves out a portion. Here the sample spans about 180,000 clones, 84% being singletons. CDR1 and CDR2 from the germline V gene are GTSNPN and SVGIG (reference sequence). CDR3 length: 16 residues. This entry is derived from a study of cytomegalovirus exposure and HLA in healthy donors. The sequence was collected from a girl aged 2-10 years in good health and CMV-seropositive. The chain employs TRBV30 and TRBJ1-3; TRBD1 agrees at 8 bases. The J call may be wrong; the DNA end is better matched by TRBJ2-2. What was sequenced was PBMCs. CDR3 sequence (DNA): TGTGCCCGACGACACACCGGGACAGGGAACACCGGGGAGCTGTTTTTT. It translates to CARRHTGTGNTGELFF.